A selection of T cell receptor beta chains follows, all from one sample in a study of response to subunit inactivated influenza vaccine. TCRdb reprocessed the RT-PCR reads with MiXCR, giving one entry per CDR3 protein. The table shows roughly 540,000 distinct CDR3 sequences, with around 25% occurring only once. These data were also reused for a study on T cells expressing NK-cell markers.

The sequenced sample was CD4+ T cells sorted from PBMCs, obtained roughly 12 days after vaccination. The receptors shown here come from a man aged 45 to 65 who received an inactivated influenza vaccine. Both conserved end residues are part of each CDR3. A D gene is named only where the DNA matches it firmly. Expanded clones get a size class; other rows say once, few or many, or leave the size out.

- | TRBJ2-7 | TRBV20-1 | TRBD1 | TGCAGTGCTAGAGACGGCGGGACAGGGGGCGAGCAGTACTTC | CSARDGGTGGEQYF
few | TRBJ2-1 | TRBV7-9 | - | TGTGCCAGCAGCTTAGTTGGTGGGGGCCAGAATGAGCAGTTCTTC | CASSLVGGGQNEQFF
- | TRBJ1-6 | TRBV10-3 | - | TGTGCCATCAGTATGGAGAGTAATTCACCCCTCCACTTT | CAISMESNSPLHF
few | TRBJ1-6 | TRBV5-1 | - | TGCGCCAGCAGCCCCTCCTTAAATTCACCCCTCCACTTT | CASSPSLNSPLHF
few | TRBJ2-7 | TRBV20-1 | - | TGCAGTGCTAGGGTTCTAGCGCTCGACGAGCAGTACTTC | CSARVLALDEQYF
- | TRBJ2-1 | TRBV12-3/TRBV12-4 | TRBD2 | TGTGCCAGCAGGTCAACTAGCGGGGGCTACAATGAGCAGTTCTTC | CASRSTSGGYNEQFF
few | TRBJ1-1 | TRBV4-2 | TRBD1 | TGTGCCAGCAGCCAACCAGCGACAGGGGAGGGGACGGAAGCTTTCTTT | CASSQPATGEGTEAFF
once | TRBJ2-1 | TRBV4-2 | - | TGTGCCAGCAGCCAACAACAGGAGGGTGAGCAGTTCTTC | CASSQQQEGEQFF
few | TRBJ2-2 | TRBV7-2 | TRBD1 | TGTGCCAGCAGCTACACCGGGACAGCTTCCACCGGGGAGCTGTTTTTT | CASSYTGTASTGELFF
few | TRBJ2-1 | TRBV7-3 | TRBD2 | TGTGCCAGCAGCTTAATGGGACTAGCGGGCTCCTACAATGAGCAGTTCTTC | CASSLMGLAGSYNEQFF
- | TRBJ2-5 | TRBV20-1 | TRBD2 | TGCAGTGCTAGCCTATGGACTAGCGGGATCCAAGAGACCCAGTACTTC | CSASLWTSGIQETQYF
- | TRBJ2-2 | TRBV30 | - | TGTGCCTGGAGTACCGAGGACGGATACACCGGGGAGCTGTTTTTT | CAWSTEDGYTGELFF
few | TRBJ1-1 | TRBV9 | - | TGTGCCAGCAGCCGGGATTCGATTCCTGAAGCTTTCTTT | CASSRDSIPEAFF
- | TRBJ1-1 | TRBV19 | TRBD1 | TGTGCCAGTAGTACGGGACAGGTAATAGGGACTGAAGCTTTCTTT | CASSTGQVIGTEAFF
- | TRBJ1-1 | TRBV12-3/TRBV12-4 | - | TGTGCCAGCAGATTTTACCAGAAGAACACTGAAGCTTTCTTT | CASRFYQKNTEAFF
- | TRBJ2-3 | TRBV7-2 | TRBD2 | TGTGCCAGCAGCCTACCGGGACTAGCGGGAAGCTTAACAGATACGCAGTATTTT | CASSLPGLAGSLTDTQYF
many | TRBJ1-4 | TRBV12-3/TRBV12-4 | - | TGTGCCAGCAGTGACCTCAGTGAAAAACTGTTTTTT | CASSDLSEKLFF
many | TRBJ1-1 | TRBV5-6 | - | TGTGCCAGCAGCTTGAGGTCCCCCGGAATACCTGAAGCTTTCTTT | CASSLRSPGIPEAFF
- | TRBJ2-1 | TRBV7-6 | TRBD1 | TGTGCCAGCAGCTTACCGAAAACAGGGGTGACGCAGTTCTTC | CASSLPKTGVTQFF
few | TRBJ2-2 | TRBV9 | TRBD2 | TGTGCCAGCAGCGCGGGACTAGCGGGTCTAAGTAAGAGCACCGGGGAGCTGTTTTTT | CASSAGLAGLSKSTGELFF
few | TRBJ1-2 | TRBV7-2 | - | TGTGCCAGCAGCTTGGGAGATTCGGGGTTTAAGGGTGGCTACACCTTC | CASSLGDSGFKGGYTF
- | TRBJ2-5 | TRBV12-3/TRBV12-4 | TRBD1 | TGTGCCAGCAGATGGACAGGGGGTGGAGAGACCCAGTACTTC | CASRWTGGGETQYF
many | TRBJ2-3 | TRBV12-3/TRBV12-4 | TRBD2 | TGTGCCAGCAGTTTAGTAGCGGGAGGAAGGGTAGATACGCAGTATTTT | CASSLVAGGRVDTQYF
few | TRBJ2-1 | TRBV28 | TRBD1 | TGTGCCAGCCATGCCGGACAGGTGCGGAATGAGCAGTTCTTC | CASHAGQVRNEQFF
- | TRBJ2-3 | TRBV4-1 | - | TGCGCCAGTACCCTAGCAGGGTCTGGCACAGATACGCAGTATTTT | CASTLAGSGTDTQYF
- | TRBJ2-1 | TRBV2 | - | TGTGCCAGCAGTGTGGGACCCAGCTCCTACAATGAGCAGTTCTTC | CASSVGPSSYNEQFF
- | TRBJ2-1 | TRBV24-1 | TRBD1 | TGTGCCACCAGTGATCCGGGGCGGGGACAGGCGGTTTATGAGCAGTTCTTC | CATSDPGRGQAVYEQFF
few | TRBJ2-1 | TRBV18 | - | TGTGCCAGCTCGATTCTGAGCGGACTCAATGAGCAGTTCTTC | CASSILSGLNEQFF
few | TRBJ1-6 | TRBV6-1 | TRBD1 | TGTGCCAGCACCCTCCTCGGACAGGGGGATTCACCCCTCCACTTT | CASTLLGQGDSPLHF
- | TRBJ2-1 | TRBV2 | - | TGTGCCAGCAGCGGGTCCGGGGCCTACAATGAGCAGTTCTTC | CASSGSGAYNEQFF
many | TRBJ2-1 | TRBV29-1 | - | TGCAGCGTTGAAGATCTTGAAGGGTGGGCTACCCATGAGCAGTTCTTC | CSVEDLEGWATHEQFF
- | TRBJ2-3 | TRBV4-3 | - | TGCGCCAGCAGCCAAGAATACGGGGTGGGCACAGATACGCAGTATTTT | CASSQEYGVGTDTQYF
few | TRBJ2-7 | TRBV12-3/TRBV12-4 | TRBD2 | TGTGCCAGCAGTTTTACCGGTCTAGCGGTCCCCTTCAAGCAGTACTTC | CASSFTGLAVPFKQYF